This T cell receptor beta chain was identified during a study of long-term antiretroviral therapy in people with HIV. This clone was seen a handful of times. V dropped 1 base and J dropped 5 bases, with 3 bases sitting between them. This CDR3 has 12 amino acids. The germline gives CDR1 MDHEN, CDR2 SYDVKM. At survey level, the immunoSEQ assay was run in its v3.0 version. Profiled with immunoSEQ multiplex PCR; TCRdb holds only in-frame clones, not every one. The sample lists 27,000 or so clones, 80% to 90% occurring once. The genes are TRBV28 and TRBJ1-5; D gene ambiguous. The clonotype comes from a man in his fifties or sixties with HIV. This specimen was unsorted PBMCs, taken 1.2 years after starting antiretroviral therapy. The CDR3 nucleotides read TGTGCCAGCAGTTTATCATATCAGCCCCAGCATTTT. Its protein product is CASSLSYQPQHF.